This T cell receptor (beta chain) emerged from a study of shared clonotypes between healthy human individuals (dated by TCRdb to 2019 to 2021). For the wider study: The cohort comprised two women and a few men aged 18 to 49 years. Per donor, leukapheresis produced somewhere between about 0.9 and 9.5 billion PBMCs. Blood TCR repertoires of a handful of healthy adults were deeply sequenced to estimate repertoire size and the extent of clonotype sharing between individuals. To increase sequencing depth and limit assay-specific biases, TCR repertoire library preparation and sequencing were carried out by different laboratories using diverse techniques. For each donor, CD4 naive and CD4 memory were each run on three plates, CD8 naive on two plates, and CD8 memory on one plate.

The germline V gene specifies KGHSH as CDR1 and LQKENI as CDR2. V loses 3 bases, J loses 4 bases, and the germline ends lie 17 bases apart. Reading from cysteine to phenylalanine, the CDR3 counts 16 amino acids. The entry retains the CDR3 DNA only, 48 bases that are in frame from base 1. Using the deep immunoSEQ assay, multiplex PCR amplified TCR CDR3 regions from genomic DNA. For each cell subset, the extracted genomic DNA was distributed evenly across all wells of several immunoSEQ 96-well plates, and each plate served as one replicate. For sorted subsets, around 0.2 ug of genomic DNA, equivalent to around 31,000 T cell genomes, went into each replicate PCR. The purified libraries were quantified using a Qubit 3.0 fluorometer, sized with a Bioanalyzer 2100, and then quantified again using the KAPA Library Quantification kit. Each immunoSEQ 96-well plate was sequenced on its own single-read 150-cycle Illumina NextSeq 550 flow cell. The authors' pipeline ran thus. Because the immunoSEQ output held only junctional sequences and lacked quality scores, the filtering could not match the filtering applied to full-length reads. To assign V/J genes and CDR3, sequences were annotated using PyIR, a Python wrapper for IgBLAST v1.9, with IMGT germline references. Reads with weak V/J assignments (E-value above 1e-6), missing CDR3, stop codons, out-of-frame junctions, or ambiguous translated residues were removed. A V3J clonotype was defined by an identical inferred V gene, J gene, and CDR3 amino acid sequence. To compute the percentage overlap between repertoires, the number of shared unique clonotypes was divided by the size of the smaller repertoire. Richness of each repertoire was evaluated using RTK rarefaction, the Chao1 estimator, and Recon v2.1 estimates of unobserved clonotypes. OLGA was used to compute generation probabilities for all TCRbeta clonotypes that the gDNA method yielded from a handful of donors. Imported from immuneACCESS, the table was reduced by TCRdb to in-frame sequences with V and J called. These copies leave out some clones; in studies compared against another copy, an unresolved V gene accounts for under half, and the cause of the remainder is not known. D and trimming come from the DNA, and the V and J calls and clone size come from that table. Recorded for this sample are 1.4 million or so clones; less than 99% of them occurred a single time. The ten largest clones represent about 0.35% of the sample.

Healthy HIV-negative adults with no recently reported acute infections or vaccinations were included as donors. Every donor was a Caucasian adult living in Nashville, Tennessee, USA. CD4+ T cells were enriched by magnetic negative selection; naive cells were then positively selected on CD45RA, and the negative fraction formed the memory subset. Blood was collected by leukapheresis, and PBMCs were isolated by Ficoll-Histopaque density gradient centrifugation and then cryopreserved in liquid nitrogen vapor phase. Purity and quantity of every magnetically sorted T cell population were checked by analytical flow cytometry. Each sorted fraction had its genomic DNA isolated and then quantified by UV absorbance on a Nanodrop 2000c. General findings and caveats noted by the study authors: Across several donors, 4.5% to 6.5% of naive CD4, more than 3% of naive CD8, 2.3% of memory CD4, and 0.4% to 0.45% of memory CD8 clonotypes were shared. Only blood was sampled, and tissue TCR repertoires likely differ from those in blood. Estimated clonotype richness was generally larger for naive than for memory subsets. Pairwise subsampling led to the expectation that sequencing depth would affect the degree of clonotype sharing among donors. Higher generation probabilities were observed for clonotypes shared by all four sorted-subset donors than for non-shared clonotypes. Because the study included a small number of donors, the genetic and exposure-history diversity represented was limited. Incomplete sequencing was indicated by rarefaction of sorted-subset datasets, despite the large sequencing depth.

A note on this clone: It lacks a known antigen. No much larger clonotype is one base removed from it; base qualities were not supplied.

The receptor chain draws on TRBV18 and TRBJ2-3; TRBD2 is perhaps the D gene, given 6 matching bases. The receptor's source is a man aged 25 to 45 in good health. The material sequenced was naive CD4+ T cells sorted from blood. This specimen's cell subset or site label, interpreted: CD45RA+ positively selected. The CDR3 protein is CASSPALAPGSDTQYF. The DNA sequence reads TGTGCCAGCTCACCGGCCCTAGCGCCCGGGTCAGATACGCAGTATTTT.